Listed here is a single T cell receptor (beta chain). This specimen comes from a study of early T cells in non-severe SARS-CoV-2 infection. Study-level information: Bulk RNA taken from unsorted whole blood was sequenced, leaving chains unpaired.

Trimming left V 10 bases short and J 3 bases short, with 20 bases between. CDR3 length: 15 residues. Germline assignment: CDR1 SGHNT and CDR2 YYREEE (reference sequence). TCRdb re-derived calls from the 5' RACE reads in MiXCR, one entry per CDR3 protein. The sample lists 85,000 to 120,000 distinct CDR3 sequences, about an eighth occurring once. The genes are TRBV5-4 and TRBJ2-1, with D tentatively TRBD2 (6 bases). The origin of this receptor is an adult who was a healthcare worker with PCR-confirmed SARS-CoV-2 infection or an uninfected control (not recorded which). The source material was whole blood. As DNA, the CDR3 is TGTGCCGCCACGGGTCCAGCGGGCCTCTACAATGAGCAGTTCTTC. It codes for CAATGPAGLYNEQFF.